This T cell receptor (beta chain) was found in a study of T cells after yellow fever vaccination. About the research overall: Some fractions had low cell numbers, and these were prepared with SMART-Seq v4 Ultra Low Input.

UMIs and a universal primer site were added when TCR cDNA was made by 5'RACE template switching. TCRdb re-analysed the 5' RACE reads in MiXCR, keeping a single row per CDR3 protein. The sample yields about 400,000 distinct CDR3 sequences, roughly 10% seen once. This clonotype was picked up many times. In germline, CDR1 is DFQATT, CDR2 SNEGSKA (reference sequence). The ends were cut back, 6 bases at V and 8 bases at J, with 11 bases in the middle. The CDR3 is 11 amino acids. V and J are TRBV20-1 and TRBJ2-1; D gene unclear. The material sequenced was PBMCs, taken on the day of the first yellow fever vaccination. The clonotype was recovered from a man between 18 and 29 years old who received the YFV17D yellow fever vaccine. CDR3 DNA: TGCAGTGCAAAATCGGCGGATGAGCAGTTCTTC. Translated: CSAKSADEQFF.